The sample holds a few counts of the clone carrying this TCR beta chain. The antigen is not known. This CDR3 has 11 amino acids. Trimming pared 3 bases from V and 7 bases from J, leaving 9 bases between. Germline V lookup: CDR1 DFQATT, CDR2 SNEGSKA (reference sequence). This record comes from a study of beta chain features in type 1 diabetes. General study points: It was possible that PCR favored shorter templates, equally so in patients and controls. Shortening of TCRB CDR3s, moderate but significant, appeared in all four CD4+ subsets of Type 1 diabetes patients.

The entirety of the isolated RNA underwent reverse transcription, so expressed TCRB transcripts were sequenced. Generated by immunoSEQ multiplex PCR, the TCRdb table keeps only in-frame clones and is missing some. The table has approximately 46,000 clones, about 48% seen once. The V and J genes are TRBV20-1 and TRBJ1-2; TRBD1 is a possible D gene (6 bases). The clonotype originates from a man aged 30 to 39 with type 1 diabetes. Sequencing was carried out using stem cell memory CD4+ T cells from blood. The DNA of the CDR3 is TGCAGTGCTAGGGGGGCGGTTGGCTACACCTTC. Translation gives CSARGAVGYTF.